In its sample, the clone carrying this T cell receptor (beta chain) was seen many times. As yet, its antigen is unknown. The sample belongs to a study of identical twins. Overall study findings and caveats: Sequences that were beta out-of-frame showed weaker excess twin sharing.

The CDR3 sequence is 14 residues long. The V segment lost 5 bases and the J segment 5 bases; nucleotides outside the gene matches: 8. Template switching introduced a universal primer site, and the cDNA bore unique molecular identifiers. TCRdb re-analysed the 5' RACE reads in MiXCR, keeping a single row per CDR3 protein. The sample has approximately 1.8 million distinct CDR3 sequences, about 32% seen once; the top ten hold 0.25% to 0.3%. Material for sequencing was cord blood. The receptor was isolated from a newborn girl in good health. The gene calls are TRBV12-3 or TRBV12-4 and TRBJ2-5; 7 nucleotides line up with TRBD2. The CDR3 region is CASSPLGGTETQYF. The DNA of the CDR3 is TGTGCCAGCAGTCCTCTCGGGGGGACTGAGACCCAGTACTTC.